The 12 T cell receptor beta chains reported below all come from one sample, sequenced in a study of shared clonotypes between healthy human individuals. Terminally differentiated effector memory CD45RA+ cells were excluded by CCR7 positive selection of CD45RO-negative cells. Generated by immunoSEQ multiplex PCR, the TCRdb table keeps only in-frame clones and is missing some. In the table there are approximately 590,000 clones, around 95% of which are singletons. The sample taken for sequencing was naive CD8+ T cells sorted from blood. The receptors shown here come from a woman aged 30 to 39 in good health.

V and J are TRBV2 and TRBJ1-1; D unclear. Per the germline V gene, CDR1 is SNHLY and CDR2 is FYNNEI. The CDR3 loop spans 14 amino acids. Trimming removed 2 bases from V and 2 bases from J, with 9 bases in between. CDR3 sequence reads: CASSEPNPNTEAFF. DNA of the CDR3: TGTGCCAGCAGTGAACCCAACCCCAACACTGAAGCTTTCTTT.

This clone was seen once. CDR3 sequence (DNA): TGTGCCAGCAGCTCGGGACTAGCGGGAGGAAGGGTCTTCTTC. It specifies CASSSGLAGGRVFF. This chain connects TRBV5-6 to TRBJ2-1, with 15 bases that match TRBD2. CDR3 length equals 14 residues. V dropped 3 bases and J dropped 16; count of bases not matched to a gene: 8. Per the germline V gene, CDR1 is SGHDT and CDR2 is YYEEEE. Variable domain in full (rest from reference TRBV5-6 and TRBJ2-1): DAGVTQSPTHLIKTRGQQVTLRCSPKSGHDTVSWYQQALGQGPQFIFQYYEEEERQRGNFPDRFSGHQFPNYSSELNVNALLLGDSALYLCASSSGLAGGRVFFGPGTRLTVL.

The chain joins TRBV5-4 to TRBJ1-1, with D perhaps matching TRBD1 (5 bases). There are 13 residues in the CDR3. CDR1 is SGHNT and CDR2 is YYREEE in the germline V gene (reference sequence). Trimming cost V 4 bases and J 4 bases, with 11 bases left between them. The CDR3 loop reads CASSSTGGTEAFF. In DNA form, the CDR3 reads TGTGCCAGCAGCAGCACAGGTGGCACTGAAGCTTTCTTT.

J is TRBJ1-1 and V is TRBV7-9; 7 nucleotides agree with TRBD1. CDR1 is SEHNR, CDR2 FQNEAQ, per germline (reference sequence). CDR3 size: 17 residues. V lost 5 bases and J lost 4; bases outside the gene matches: 16. The CDR3 loop is CASSPGGETGRSTEAFF. CDR3 DNA: TGTGCCAGCAGCCCGGGGGGAGAGACAGGGCGTAGCACTGAAGCTTTCTTT.

V usage is TRBV19 and J usage is TRBJ1-6; the D gene is possibly TRBD1 (6 bases). V was shortened by 2 bases and J by 7 bases, with 15 bases between the two germline ends. The CDR3 is made up of 16 amino acids. CDR1 and CDR2 from the germline V gene are LNHDA and SQIVND (reference sequence). Written as DNA, the CDR3 is TGTGCCAGTAGTATATGGGACACCCCGGGGAATTCACCCCTCCACTTT. Amino acids: CASSIWDTPGNSPLHF.

The chain is built from TRBV28 and TRBJ2-3; no clear D. Trimming cost V 3 bases and J 0 bases, with 7 bases left between them. The CDR3 sequence is 14 residues long. The germline CDR1 and CDR2 sequences are MDHEN and SYDVKM. The CDR3 spells CASSFTGSTDTQYF. As DNA, the CDR3 is TGTGCCAGCAGTTTCACCGGGAGCACAGATACGCAGTATTTT.

This clone was recorded only once. The chain combines TRBV28 with TRBJ2-3, with TRBD2 matching 13 bases. The CDR3 length is 17 residues. Looked up from germline, CDR1 is MDHEN and CDR2 is SYDVKM. Germline trimming cut 5 bases from V and 6 bases from J; bases unmatched to any gene: 11. CDR3 sequence: CASSTGLAGYLGDTQYF. CDR3 DNA sequence: TGTGCCAGCAGTACGGGACTAGCGGGATACCTAGGGGATACGCAGTATTTT.

CDR3 sequence (DNA): TGTGCCAGCAGTTTCAACAGGGAAAGCGAGCAGTACTTC. It specifies CASSFNRESEQYF. The V gene is TRBV27, the J gene TRBJ2-7; TRBD1 is a possible D gene (6 bases). In germline, CDR1 is MNHEY, CDR2 SMNVEV (reference sequence). The CDR3 sequence is 13 residues long. V dropped 3 bases and J dropped 6 bases, with 12 bases sitting between them.

J is TRBJ2-5 and V is TRBV28; TRBD2 agrees at 9 bases. CDR3 length: 15 amino acids. From germline, CDR1 is MDHEN and CDR2 SYDVKM. J gave up 4 bases and V 5 bases, and 8 bases lay outside the gene matches. CDR3 coding DNA: TGTGCCAGCAGTCCTTTAGCGGGAGTTCCAGAGACCCAGTACTTC. Protein sequence: CASSPLAGVPETQYF.

This chain uses TRBV15 with TRBJ1-5; D uncertain. The CDR3 is 13 amino acids. V lost 4 bases and J 3 bases, leaving 7 bases between the germline ends. The germline V gene has CDR1 LNHNV and CDR2 YYDKDF (reference sequence). The CDR3 nucleotides read TGTGCCACCAGCAAGGGTGACAATCAGCCCCAGCATTTT. Translating gives CATSKGDNQPQHF.

As concerns this clone: Other DNA sequences of this sample code for an identical CDR3. This chain uses TRBV10-1 with TRBJ2-7, with TRBD2 as a possible D gene (6 bases). CDR3 length: 13 amino acids. V was clipped by 2 bases and J by 3 bases, with 8 bases between them. CDR1 and CDR2 from the germline V gene are WNHNN and SYGVQD (reference sequence). The CDR3 bases are TGCGCCAGCAGTGAGGCGGGAAGCTACGAGCAGTACTTC. It translates to CASSEAGSYEQYF.

The DNA for the CDR3 is TGTGCCAGCAGCCAGAGGGTCGGCTCCTACGAGCAGTACTTC. Its protein product is CASSQRVGSYEQYF. The chain is built from TRBV13 and TRBJ2-7, with D possibly TRBD2 on 5 matching bases. Trimming removed 5 bases at V and 0 bases at J, with 11 bases between. Germline values: CDR1 PRHDT, CDR2 FYEKMQ (reference sequence). The CDR3 length is 14 residues.